This T cell receptor (beta chain) was recovered during a study of blood T cell repertoires in COVID-19. For the study at large: The United States, Italy and Spain were the sources of the acute and convalescent COVID-19 samples.

The method was immunoSEQ multiplex PCR; TCRdb's version includes in-frame clones alone and lacks a portion of them. The table lists approximately 140,000 clones, around 88% of them singletons. This clonotype was sampled from a woman aged 55-75 years with acute or convalescent COVID-19. Sequencing was performed on peripheral blood.

CDR3 amino acids: CAWSAGLNNEKLFF. The CDR3 DNA is TGTGCCTGGAGTGCAGGACTGAATAATGAAAAACTGTTTTTT. The V and J genes are TRBV30 and TRBJ1-4; no definite D call. Per the germline V gene, CDR1 is GTSNPN and CDR2 is SVGIG (reference sequence). This CDR3 spans 14 amino acids. V was pared by 1 base and J by 4 bases, with 10 bases between.